Following are 11 T cell receptor beta chains from one sample sequenced in a study of blood T cell repertoires in COVID-19. Produced via immunoSEQ multiplex PCR; TCRdb's table is partial and in-frame only. Of about 100,000 clones listed, approximately 80% are singletons. The sample consisted of peripheral blood. Receptors originate from a man between 65 and 85 years old with acute or convalescent COVID-19.

This sequence joins TRBV6-5 and TRBJ2-2, with no clear D. Germline loops: CDR1 MNHEY, CDR2 SVGAGI. The CDR3 consists of 13 residues. V was pared by 4 bases and J by 2 bases, with 5 bases between. CDR3 in amino acids: CASSSGNTGELFF. CDR3 nucleotide sequence: TGTGCCAGCAGTTCCGGTAACACCGGGGAGCTGTTTTTT.

V is TRBV7-2 and J is TRBJ1-2; 10 bases fit TRBD1. V was pared by 1 base and J by 3 bases, with 5 bases of the junction left unmatched. In germline, CDR1 is SGHTA, CDR2 FQGNSA. This CDR3 is built from 16 residues. As DNA, the CDR3 is TGTGCCAGCAGCTTAGGTTTAGGGACAGGGGACTATGGCTACACCTTC. Residues: CASSLGLGTGDYGYTF.

The rearrangement links TRBV7-2 to TRBJ2-7, with 7 bases that match TRBD1. The CDR3 is 14 residues long. In germline, CDR1 is SGHTA, CDR2 FQGNSA. J gave up 4 bases and V 5 bases, and 8 bases lay outside the gene matches. The CDR3 loop reads CASSLRDSQYEQYF. CDR3 in DNA: TGTGCCAGCAGCCTAAGGGACAGCCAGTACGAGCAGTACTTC.

This rearrangement joins TRBV2 to TRBJ1-1, with D possibly TRBD1 on 5 matching bases. This CDR3 has 13 residues. Germline V gene data show CDR1 as SNHLY and CDR2 as FYNNEI. Trimming removed 5 bases at V and 1 base at J, with 8 bases between. The CDR3 is CASSSTGNTEAFF. The CDR3 nucleotides are TGTGCCAGCAGTTCTACAGGGAACACTGAAGCTTTCTTT.

The chain recombines TRBV6-5 with TRBJ1-3; 8 nucleotides align to TRBD1. This CDR3 contains 13 residues. V lost 6 bases to trimming and J lost 2 bases; unmatched junction nucleotides: 0. Per the germline V gene, CDR1 is MNHEY and CDR2 is SVGAGI. The CDR3 protein is CASRQGAGNTIYF. The CDR3 bases are TGTGCCAGCAGACAGGGGGCTGGAAACACCATATATTTT.

CDR3 sequence: CASSLDRRANTGELFF. CDR3 DNA: TGCGCCAGCAGCTTGGACAGGCGAGCGAACACCGGGGAGCTGTTTTTT. V usage is TRBV5-1 and J usage is TRBJ2-2; possible D gene TRBD1, 5 bases. The CDR3 runs to 16 residues. The V end lost 0 bases, the J end lost 0 bases, and 9 bases lay between the germline ends. Germline CDR1 is SGHRS and CDR2 is YFSETQ.

The V gene is TRBV3-1 (or the pseudogene TRBV3-2), the J gene TRBJ2-1; D is undetermined. Trimming stripped 5 bases from V and 7 bases from J, with 12 bases between. The CDR3 runs to 13 residues. CDR1 and CDR2 from the germline V gene are LGHDT and YNNKEL (reference sequence). CDR3 DNA sequence: TGTGCCAGCAGCGCCCCCGCCGGGAATGAGCAGTTCTTC. Its protein product is CASSAPAGNEQFF.

This clone was observed once. This rearrangement joins TRBV9 to TRBJ1-1; 7 bases line up with TRBD1. CDR3 length: 17 residues. The V segment lost 0 bases and the J segment 3 bases; nucleotides outside the gene matches: 11. From germline, CDR1 is SGDLS and CDR2 YYNGEE. The CDR3 DNA reads TGTGCCAGCAGCGTAGCTCCCGGTCGGGGACAGCACACTGAAGCTTTCTTT. Protein sequence: CASSVAPGRGQHTEAFF. Full variable domain (remainder filled in from reference TRBV9 and TRBJ1-1): DSGVTQTPKHLITATGQRVTLRCSPRSGDLSVYWYQQSLDQGLQFLIQYYNGEERAKGNILERFSAQQFPDLHSELNLSSLELGDSALYFCASSVAPGRGQHTEAFFGQGTRLTVV.

The chain joins TRBV7-3 to TRBJ1-1; D gene ambiguous. V lost 5 bases to trimming and J lost 6 bases, with 10 bases between them. The CDR3 totals 12 residues. CDR1 and CDR2 from the germline V gene are SGHTA and FQGTGA. The CDR3 loop is CASSLSGSEAFF. CDR3 nucleotide sequence: TGTGCCAGCAGCCTAAGCGGGTCTGAAGCTTTCTTT.

The chain employs TRBV29-1 and TRBJ2-1, with 10 bases identical to TRBD1. Trimming at V came to 6 bases and at J to 6 bases, leaving 8 bases not matched to a gene. Germline V lookup: CDR1 SQVTM, CDR2 ANQGSEA. CDR3 length: 14 residues. CDR3 residues: CSVSGTGAANEQFF. DNA of the CDR3: TGCAGCGTGTCCGGGACAGGGGCCGCCAATGAGCAGTTCTTC.

The V and J genes are TRBV3-1 (or the pseudogene TRBV3-2) and TRBJ1-2, with D possibly being TRBD1 (5 bases). The germline V gene has CDR1 LGHDT and CDR2 YNNKEL (reference sequence). The V and J ends lost 4 bases and 5 bases respectively, with 14 bases between them. The CDR3 contains 14 residues. CDR3 protein: CASSPWGPSYGYTF. The DNA of the CDR3 is TGTGCCAGCAGCCCCTGGGGCCCTTCGTATGGCTACACCTTC.